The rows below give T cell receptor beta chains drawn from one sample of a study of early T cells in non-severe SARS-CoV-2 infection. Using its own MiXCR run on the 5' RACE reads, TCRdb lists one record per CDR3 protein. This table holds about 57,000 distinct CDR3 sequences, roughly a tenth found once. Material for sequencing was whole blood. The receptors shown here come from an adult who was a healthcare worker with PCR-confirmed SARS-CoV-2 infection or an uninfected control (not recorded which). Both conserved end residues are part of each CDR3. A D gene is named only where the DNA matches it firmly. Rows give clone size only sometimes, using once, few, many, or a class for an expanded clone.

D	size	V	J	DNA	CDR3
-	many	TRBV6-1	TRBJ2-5	TGTGCCAGCAGTGAAAAGACCCAGTACTTC	CASSEKTQYF
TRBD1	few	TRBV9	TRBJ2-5	TGTGCCAGCAGCGGACAGGGTATCCAGTACTTC	CASSGQGIQYF
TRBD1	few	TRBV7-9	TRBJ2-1	TGTGCCAGCAGCTTTGTGTTGGGACAGGGGAAGTTCTTC	CASSFVLGQGKFF
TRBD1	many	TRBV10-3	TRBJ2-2	TGTGCCATCAGTCGAACAGGGGGCGCGAACACCGGGGAGCTGTTTTTT	CAISRTGGANTGELFF
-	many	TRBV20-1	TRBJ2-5	TGCAGTGCTAGTCAGGTTGCGCCCCAAGAGACCCAGTACTTC	CSASQVAPQETQYF
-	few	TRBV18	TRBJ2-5	TGTGCCAGCTCACCTGGCAGGATACAAGAGACCCAGTACTTC	CASSPGRIQETQYF
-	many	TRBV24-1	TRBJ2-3	TGTGCCACCAGTGAAGGGAGCGGGACAGATACGCAGTATTTT	CATSEGSGTDTQYF
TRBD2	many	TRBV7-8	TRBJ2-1	TGTGCCAGCAGCTCGGGACTAGCGAACTACAATGAGCAGTTCTTC	CASSSGLANYNEQFF
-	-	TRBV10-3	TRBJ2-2	TGTGCCATCAGAGGTCTCGGGACACCCACCGGGGAGCTGTTTTTT	CAIRGLGTPTGELFF
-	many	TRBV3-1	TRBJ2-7	TGTGCCAGCAGCCAATTCACCGGGGGCTACGAGCAGTACTTC	CASSQFTGGYEQYF
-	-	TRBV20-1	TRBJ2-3	TGCAGTGCTAGAGGTTCCGAGGATACGCAGTATTTT	CSARGSEDTQYF
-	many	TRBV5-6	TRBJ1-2	TGTGCCAGCAGCCTAAGAGGGGGCTATGGCTACACCTTC	CASSLRGGYGYTF
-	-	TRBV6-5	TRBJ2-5	TGTGCCAGCAGGTCCACCGAGACCCAGTACTTC	CASRSTETQYF
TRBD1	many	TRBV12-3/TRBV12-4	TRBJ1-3	TGTGCCAGCAGTCTTCGGACAGGCTGGGCGGGAAACACCATATATTTT	CASSLRTGWAGNTIYF
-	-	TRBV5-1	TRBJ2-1	TGCGCCAGCAGCCTACTAGCTAGGGGGGCCAATGAGCAGTTCTTC	CASSLLARGANEQFF
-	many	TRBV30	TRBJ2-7	TGTGCCTGGAGTGCACTTCGGTACGAGCAGTACTTC	CAWSALRYEQYF
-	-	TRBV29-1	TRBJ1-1	TGCAGCGTTGAAGCGGGACAGAACACTGAAGCTTTCTTT	CSVEAGQNTEAFF
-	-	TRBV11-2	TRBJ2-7	TGTGCCAGCAGCTTAGTTGCGGGGGCCTCCTACGAGCAGTACTTC	CASSLVAGASYEQYF
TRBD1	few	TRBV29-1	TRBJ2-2	TGCAGCGTTGCCGGGACAGGGCTTCTCGGGGAGCTGTTTTTT	CSVAGTGLLGELFF
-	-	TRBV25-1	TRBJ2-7	TGTGCCAGCAGTGCTTTCCGGACAGTCAGGGAGGACGAGCAGTACTTC	CASSAFRTVREDEQYF
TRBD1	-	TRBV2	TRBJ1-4	TGTGCCAGCCTGAGACAGGGCATGGCTAATGAAAAACTGTTTTTT	CASLRQGMANEKLFF
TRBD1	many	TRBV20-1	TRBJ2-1	TGCAGTGCTGGAAGAGACAGGGGCGAGCAGTTCTTC	CSAGRDRGEQFF
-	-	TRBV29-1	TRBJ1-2	TGCAGCGTTGGAAGGGGGACCTATGGCTACACCTTC	CSVGRGTYGYTF
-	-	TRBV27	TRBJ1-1	TGTGCCAGCAGATCTGGCGGGGTGACTGAAGCTTTCTTT	CASRSGGVTEAFF
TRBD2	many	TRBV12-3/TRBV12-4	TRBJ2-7	TGTGCCAGCAGTCGGACTAGCGGGGCGAACGAGCAGTACTTC	CASSRTSGANEQYF
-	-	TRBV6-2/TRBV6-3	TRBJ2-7	TGTGCCAGCAGTTACTCGACTAGACTTCCCTACGAGCAGTACTTC	CASSYSTRLPYEQYF
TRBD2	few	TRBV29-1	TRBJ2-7	TGCAGCGCGTTAGCGGGAGCCCACGAGCAGTACTTC	CSALAGAHEQYF
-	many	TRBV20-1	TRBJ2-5	TGCAGTGCTAGTTCCAGACCCTGGGGAGAGACCCAGTACTTC	CSASSRPWGETQYF
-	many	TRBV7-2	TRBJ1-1	TGTGCCAGCAGCTTAATGGGCGGTAGGACTGAAGCTTTCTTT	CASSLMGGRTEAFF
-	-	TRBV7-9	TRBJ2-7	TGTGCCAGCAGCTTGAATCCCCACGAGCAGTACTTC	CASSLNPHEQYF
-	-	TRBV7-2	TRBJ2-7	TGTGCCAGCAGCTTAGAGGCGGGCCAGGGTCGCGAGCAGTACTTC	CASSLEAGQGREQYF